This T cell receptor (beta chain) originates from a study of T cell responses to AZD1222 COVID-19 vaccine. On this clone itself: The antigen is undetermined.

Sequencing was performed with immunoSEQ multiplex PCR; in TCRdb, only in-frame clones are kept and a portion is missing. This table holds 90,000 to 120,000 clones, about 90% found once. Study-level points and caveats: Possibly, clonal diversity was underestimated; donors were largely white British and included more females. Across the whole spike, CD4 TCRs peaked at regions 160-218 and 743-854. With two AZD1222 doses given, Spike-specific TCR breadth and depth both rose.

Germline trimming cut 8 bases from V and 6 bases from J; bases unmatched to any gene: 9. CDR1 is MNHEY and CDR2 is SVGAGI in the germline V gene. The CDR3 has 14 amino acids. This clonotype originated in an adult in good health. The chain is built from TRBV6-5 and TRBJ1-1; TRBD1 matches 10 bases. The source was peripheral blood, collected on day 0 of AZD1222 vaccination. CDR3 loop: CASGNSGTGAEAFF. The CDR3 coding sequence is TGTGCCAGCGGAAATTCCGGGACAGGGGCTGAAGCTTTCTTT.